These 4 T cell receptor beta chains were all obtained from the same sample, sequenced in a study of graft-versus-host responses after intestinal transplantation. Assay used: immunoSEQ multiplex PCR; TCRdb lists only in-frame clones, some missing. The sample lists more than 15,000 clones, around 77% seen once, with roughly 8% in the top ten. Processing was applied to graft tissue in order to liberate intraepithelial and lamina propria lymphocytes. The material was ileum tissue, obtained roughly 70 weeks after intestinal transplant. All receptors come from a human patient who received an intestinal transplant, so some T cells may come from the graft donor.

The chain links TRBV7-3 to TRBJ2-1, with D maybe TRBD2 (7 bases). V shed 7 bases and J shed 2 bases, with 15 bases lying between them. Germline CDR1 is SGHTA and CDR2 is FQGTGA. The CDR3 covers 15 residues. CDR3 sequence reads: CASTPGGAAYNEQFF. Written as DNA, the CDR3 is TGTGCCAGCACCCCTGGGGGGGCCGCCTACAATGAGCAGTTCTTC.

The chain recombines TRBV19 with TRBJ1-2; D uncertain. Trimming took off 1 base at V and 2 bases at J, with 11 bases between the two ends. The CDR3 totals 15 residues. Per germline, CDR1 LNHDA and CDR2 SQIVND (reference sequence). Here the CDR3 DNA reads TGTGCCAGTAGTATAGGACTGACTCGGAACTATGGCTACACCTTC. This codes for CASSIGLTRNYGYTF.

A few counts support this clone. The chain joins TRBV9 to TRBJ1-1; possibly TRBD1 for D (5 bases). Trimming stripped 1 base from V and 5 bases from J, with 15 bases between. This CDR3 region has 15 residues. Germline V gives CDR1 SGDLS, CDR2 YYNGEE. CDR3 loop: CASSVSGGWGTEAFF. CDR3 in DNA: TGTGCCAGCAGCGTATCTGGCGGTTGGGGGACTGAAGCTTTCTTT.

V and J are TRBV6-1 and TRBJ1-1; 8 nucleotides match TRBD1. This CDR3 has 15 amino acids. J lost 1 base, V lost 6 bases, and 7 bases had no gene match. The germline gives CDR1 MNHNS, CDR2 SASEGT. CDR3 DNA sequence: TGTGCCAGCAGCCGACAGGGGTGGGGGAACACTGAAGCTTTCTTT. The encoded protein is CASSRQGWGNTEAFF.